The count of the clone carrying this T cell receptor (beta chain) is one. A junction boundary mismatches the germline segment, possibly from a read error. Other DNA sequences in this specimen translate into the identical CDR3. The data were obtained in a study of control samples from healthy donors and cancer patients. The repertoire was sequenced with immunoSEQ multiplex PCR; TCRdb's copy has only in-frame clones and lacks some. The data contain approximately 66,000 clones, nearly 90% of them singletons. Germline V gene lookup returns CDR1 LNHDA and CDR2 SQIVND (reference sequence). This CDR3 is built from 12 residues.

The source is a man between 60 and 75 years old with colorectal cancer. The sample comprised PBMCs. The chain combines TRBV19 with TRBJ2-2; D is tentatively TRBD1 or TRBD2 (5 bases each). This chain's CDR3 is CASRGPTGELFF. As DNA, the CDR3 is TGTGCTAGTAGGGGACCAACCGGGGAGCTGTTTTTT.